Sequencing of this TCR beta chain was carried out in a study of pediatric ulcerative colitis. The rectum was sampled with one to two pinch biopsies at colonoscopy. Clones were read by immunoSEQ multiplex PCR, and TCRdb kept only the in-frame ones, dropping some. The repertoire holds about 36,000 clones, 55% to 85% seen once, with roughly 0.7% in the top ten. Trimming removed 5 bases from V and 2 bases from J, with 10 bases in between. There are 13 residues in the CDR3. CDR1 is MGHRA and CDR2 is YSYEKL in the germline V gene. This chain joins TRBV4-1 and TRBJ2-7; D remains ambiguous. The sequenced material came from gut tissue. This receptor was identified in a boy younger than 18 with moderate ulcerative colitis. The CDR3 region has the DNA TGCGCCAGCAGCGTAGATGGCCCCTACGAGCAGTACTTC. This encodes CASSVDGPYEQYF.